This T cell receptor beta chain was sequenced during a study of T cells in Graves' hyperthyroidism and ophthalmopathy. Overall study: Peripheral blood was secured at the point of initial diagnosis, before any treatment. Study-level findings and limits: Blood also contained most expanded thyroid clonotypes above 0.001. Ophthalmopathy stood apart from stable hyperthyroidism in a 13 V-J model.

This clonotype was seen many times. The target antigen is unknown. RNA transcripts gave rise to amplified TCR beta CDR3 regions. First-round RT-PCR of the TCR CDR3 relied on the HTBI primer set. In TCRdb, the multiplex PCR reads were re-called with MiXCR into one record per CDR3 protein. Of approximately 380,000 distinct CDR3 sequences listed, over 15% were seen once; the top ten hold about 4%. Criteria for exclusion of patients were uncontrolled infection, other autoimmune disease, pregnancy or lactation. The CDR3 consists of 11 residues. Per germline, CDR1 DFQATT and CDR2 SNEGSKA (reference sequence). Trimming stripped 6 bases from V and 9 bases from J, with 14 bases between.

The gene calls are TRBV20-1 and TRBJ1-2; D possibly corresponds to TRBD1 (5 bases). The sample taken for sequencing was blood. The TCR sequence derives from a woman younger than 35 with Graves' hyperthyroidism. The CDR3 nucleotides are TGCAGTGCCCATAGGGGTAGTAGCTACACCTTC. It encodes CSAHRGSSYTF.